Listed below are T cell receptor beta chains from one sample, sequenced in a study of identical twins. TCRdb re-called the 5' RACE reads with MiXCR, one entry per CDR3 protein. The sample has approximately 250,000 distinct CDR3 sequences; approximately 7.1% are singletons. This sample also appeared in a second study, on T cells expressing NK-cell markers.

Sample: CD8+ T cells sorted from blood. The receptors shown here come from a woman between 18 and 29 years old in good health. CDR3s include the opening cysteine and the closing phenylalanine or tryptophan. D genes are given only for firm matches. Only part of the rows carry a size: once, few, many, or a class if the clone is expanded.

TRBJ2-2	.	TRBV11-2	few	TGTGCCTTAAGCGCCGGGGAGCTGTTTTTT	CALSAGELFF
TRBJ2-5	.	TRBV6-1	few	TGTGCCAGCAGTGTTCACAGACAAGAGACCCAGTACTTC	CASSVHRQETQYF
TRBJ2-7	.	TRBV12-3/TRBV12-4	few	TGTGCCAGCAGTTCTTACCCGGCCAGGGATGGAGTCGAGCAGTACTTC	CASSSYPARDGVEQYF
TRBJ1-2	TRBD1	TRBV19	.	TGTGCCAGTAGTCCCACAGGGGGCGACCTCTATGGCTACACCTTC	CASSPTGGDLYGYTF
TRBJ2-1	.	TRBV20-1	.	TGCAGTGCTAGCATGTTCCCGGGAGACAATGAGCAGTTCTTC	CSASMFPGDNEQFF
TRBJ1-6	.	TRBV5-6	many	TGTGCCAGCAGCCACGGGGACGGAGGCTTTGCTTCACCCCTCCACTTT	CASSHGDGGFASPLHF
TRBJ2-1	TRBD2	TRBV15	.	TGTGCCACCAGCGGACCCGGGAGGGCCGGGGTCAATGAGCAGTTCTTC	CATSGPGRAGVNEQFF
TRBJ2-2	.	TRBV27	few	TGTGCCAGCAGTTTCGTTGGGGGATTAGGCGGGGAGCTGTTTTTT	CASSFVGGLGGELFF
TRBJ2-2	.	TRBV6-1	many	TGTGCCAGCAGCAACTTGCTAGTCCTCGGGGAGCTGTTTTTT	CASSNLLVLGELFF
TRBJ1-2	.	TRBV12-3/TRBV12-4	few	TGTGCCAGCAGTTTAGTGGGAGAGTACACCTTC	CASSLVGEYTF
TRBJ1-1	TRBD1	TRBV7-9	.	TGTGCCAGCATCCCACCGGGACAGCTGAACACTGAAGCTTTCTTT	CASIPPGQLNTEAFF
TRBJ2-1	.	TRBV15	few	TGTGCCACCCAAATGAGGAGTAGCTCCTACAATGAGCAGTTCTTC	CATQMRSSSYNEQFF
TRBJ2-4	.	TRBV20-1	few	TGCAGTGCCCGAGGGACCATGGTGGCCAAAAACATTCAGTACTTC	CSARGTMVAKNIQYF
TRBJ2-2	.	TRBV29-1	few	TGCAGCGTTGTATTAGGGAGTGCGAACACCGGGGAGCTGTTTTTT	CSVVLGSANTGELFF